The TCR beta chain under discussion was sequenced for a study of CD8 T cells in ankylosing spondylitis. Ten or more counts support this clonotype. Using its own MiXCR run on the 5' RACE reads, TCRdb lists one record per CDR3 protein. The sample carries around 250,000 distinct CDR3 sequences, about 10% recorded once. This TCR was recovered from a male donor with ankylosing spondylitis or in good health (not recorded which). The source material was blood, either unsorted or a sorted T cell fraction (not recorded which).

CDR3: CSVRTGGNTGELFF. The CDR3 bases are TGCAGCGTCCGGACAGGGGGAAACACCGGGGAGCTGTTTTTT. The chain employs TRBV29-1 and TRBJ2-2, with 10 nucleotides matching TRBD1. Germline CDR1 and CDR2: SQVTM and ANQGSEA. This CDR3 has 14 residues. V shed 6 bases and J 2 bases; nucleotides not matched to a gene: 3.